Listed below are T cell receptor beta chains from one sample, sequenced in a study of cytomegalovirus exposure and HLA in healthy donors. Assay: immunoSEQ multiplex PCR; the TCRdb copy retains only in-frame clones and omits some. The table lists some 200,000 clones, over 60% of them singletons. The specimen sequenced was PBMCs. These receptors came from a young man in good health and CMV-seronegative. CDR3s include the opening cysteine and the closing phenylalanine or tryptophan. Fields, in order: clone size, V gene, D gene, J gene, CDR3 DNA, CDR3 protein. A D gene is named only where the DNA matches it firmly. Where a row states a size, it is once, few, many or the class of an expanded clone; other rows omit it.

.	TRBV5-4	.	TRBJ2-7	TGTGCCAGCAGCTTTAACCAGGGCTACGAGCAGTACTTC	CASSFNQGYEQYF
few	TRBV6-1	TRBD1	TRBJ1-4	TGTGCCAGCAGTGACCAGGACAGGGGGAGCGAAAAACTGTTTTTT	CASSDQDRGSEKLFF
.	TRBV13	.	TRBJ2-2	TGTGCCAGCAGCTTACAGAATACCGGGGAGCTGTTTTTT	CASSLQNTGELFF
few	TRBV7-8	.	TRBJ2-5	TGTGCCAGCAGCTCGGGCACTAGCCAAGAGACCCAGTACTTC	CASSSGTSQETQYF
few	TRBV4-3	TRBD1	TRBJ1-2	TGCGCCAGCAGCCAAGTCCCCTTAGACAGGGGGCTCGGCTACACCTTC	CASSQVPLDRGLGYTF
few	TRBV11-3	.	TRBJ1-3	TGTGCCAGCAGCTTGGCTCGGGCTGGAAACACCATATATTTT	CASSLARAGNTIYF
.	TRBV7-2	TRBD1	TRBJ2-7	TGTGCCAGCAGCTTAGCGCTACAGGGGGCTCAGCAGTACTTC	CASSLALQGAQQYF
.	TRBV6-5	TRBD1	TRBJ2-4	TGTGCCAGCAGTTATATGGGACAGGGAGCCAAAAACATTCAGTACTTC	CASSYMGQGAKNIQYF
.	TRBV6-5	.	TRBJ1-1	TGTGCCAGCAGTTACGGGGGGGGCACTGAAGCTTTCTTT	CASSYGGGTEAFF
.	TRBV5-1	TRBD1	TRBJ1-2	TGCGCCAGCAGCGCGGACAGGCCAGCGCCTGGCTACACCTTC	CASSADRPAPGYTF
.	TRBV27	.	TRBJ2-2	TGTGCCAGCAGTCCAAGGACAGTCGACACCGGGGAGCTGTTTTTT	CASSPRTVDTGELFF
.	TRBV9	.	TRBJ2-7	TGTGCCAGCAGCGTAAACTTGGACAGCTCCTACGAGCAGTACTTC	CASSVNLDSSYEQYF
once	TRBV6-6	.	TRBJ1-5	TGTGCCAGCAGTTTTACAGGGAGCAATCAGCCCCAGCATTTT	CASSFTGSNQPQHF
.	TRBV5-1	.	TRBJ2-5	TGCGCCAGCAGCTTTAACCAGGGCCCCGGAGAGACCCAGTACTTC	CASSFNQGPGETQYF
.	TRBV7-9	.	TRBJ2-7	TGTGCCAGCAGCTTAGCAGCCTTTGAGCAGTACTTC	CASSLAAFEQYF
.	TRBV6-1	TRBD1	TRBJ2-7	TGTGCCAGCAGTGAAAGCACAGGGGCCTCCTACGAGCAGTACTTC	CASSESTGASYEQYF
once	TRBV30	.	TRBJ2-7	TGTGCCTGGAGTACAGGGTACGAGCAGTACTTC	CAWSTGYEQYF
.	TRBV18	TRBD1	TRBJ1-6	TGTGCCAGCTCACCTACTACAGGGGGCGGCGGTAATTCACCCCTCCACTTT	CASSPTTGGGGNSPLHF
few	TRBV7-2	.	TRBJ2-5	TGTGCCAGCAGCTTATATCAAGAGACCCAGTACTTC	CASSLYQETQYF
.	TRBV19	TRBD2	TRBJ2-3	TGTGCCAGTAGTCCCGGACTAGCGGAATACACAGATACGCAGTATTTT	CASSPGLAEYTDTQYF
.	TRBV19	.	TRBJ1-3	TGTGCCAGTACTAACCGGGGGTCTGGAAACACCATATATTTT	CASTNRGSGNTIYF
.	TRBV19	.	TRBJ2-7	TGTGCCAGTAGTGAGCAACTAGGTCGGGAGTACGAGCAGTACTTC	CASSEQLGREYEQYF
.	TRBV30	.	TRBJ2-2	TGTGCCTGGAGATTGTTGGCCGGAGCCGGGGAGCTGTTTTTT	CAWRLLAGAGELFF
.	TRBV10-3	.	TRBJ1-1	TGTGCCATCAGTGAACCCGACAGGAGAGGCACTGAAGCTTTCTTT	CAISEPDRRGTEAFF
.	TRBV7-8	.	TRBJ2-7	TGTGCCAGCAGCTTAGGAGGCGGACACGGGGGAGGTACCTACGAGCAGTACTTC	CASSLGGGHGGGTYEQYF
few	TRBV9	.	TRBJ2-5	TGTGCCAGCAGCGCCGGGGGTTTCCAAGAGACCCAGTACTTC	CASSAGGFQETQYF
.	TRBV4-1	TRBD2	TRBJ2-5	TGCGCCAGCAGCCAAGGTCGAGCGACTAGCGTCGTGGAGACCCAGTACTTC	CASSQGRATSVVETQYF
.	TRBV29-1	.	TRBJ2-4	TGCAGCGTCGGGGAGGCAGGGCTAGCCAAAAACATTCAGTACTTC	CSVGEAGLAKNIQYF
.	TRBV10-1	.	TRBJ2-7	TGCGCCAGCAGGACAGCCACTTCCTACGAGCAGTACTTC	CASRTATSYEQYF
.	TRBV15	.	TRBJ2-3	TGTGCCACCAGCAGAGATCGGATAGGGGTAGATACGCAGTATTTT	CATSRDRIGVDTQYF
.	TRBV20-1	.	TRBJ2-3	TGCAGTGCACAGGCGTATACGCAGTATTTT	CSAQAYTQYF
few	TRBV5-1	.	TRBJ2-5	TGCGCCAGCTCTTCCCAGGGGTCCCAGGGATCCCAAGAGACCCAGTACTTC	CASSSQGSQGSQETQYF
.	TRBV18	.	TRBJ2-5	TGTGCCAGCTCACCACGGACGGGGGACCAAGAGACCCAGTACTTC	CASSPRTGDQETQYF
few	TRBV19	TRBD1	TRBJ1-5	TGTGCCAGTAGTATACAGGGGGATCAGCCCCAGCATTTT	CASSIQGDQPQHF
.	TRBV4-1	.	TRBJ1-5	TGCGCCAGCAGCCTTTGGGAGGGTGAGAATCAGCCCCAGCATTTT	CASSLWEGENQPQHF
.	TRBV21-1	.	TRBJ2-1	TGTGCCAGCAGACAACGAGTTGGGATCACGGACTTAAGCTCCTACAATGAGCAGTTCTTC	CASRQRVGITDLSSYNEQFF
.	TRBV15	TRBD1	TRBJ2-7	TGTGCCACCAGCAGAGATTTCGGGACAGGGGACCACGAGCAGTACTTC	CATSRDFGTGDHEQYF
.	TRBV28	TRBD1	TRBJ1-1	TGTGCCAGCAGTTCACATGGACAGGGGGTCACTGAAGCTTTCTTT	CASSSHGQGVTEAFF
.	TRBV29-1	.	TRBJ2-2	TGCAGCGTCGTGCGGGCAGGCACCGGGGAGCTGTTTTTT	CSVVRAGTGELFF
.	TRBV5-1	TRBD1	TRBJ2-5	TGCGCCAGCAGCTTGGCTGGACAGGGAGCCCAAGAGACCCAGTACTTC	CASSLAGQGAQETQYF
.	TRBV29-1	.	TRBJ2-5	TGCAGCGATGGACTTCCCCAAGAGACCCAGTACTTC	CSDGLPQETQYF
.	TRBV4-3	.	TRBJ2-1	TGCGCCAGCAGCCAAGGCCGGCGGGGCTTCTCCTACAATGAGCAGTTCTTC	CASSQGRRGFSYNEQFF
few	TRBV18	.	TRBJ2-2	TGTGCCAGCTCACCACACAGCACCGGGGAGCTGTTTTTT	CASSPHSTGELFF
once	TRBV5-6	.	TRBJ1-1	TGTGCCAGCAGCTACGGGGGAATCGACACTGAAGCTTTCTTT	CASSYGGIDTEAFF
.	TRBV27	TRBD2	TRBJ2-1	TGTGCCAGCAATCGCCGACTAGCGGGAAGGTATGAGCAGTTCTTC	CASNRRLAGRYEQFF
.	TRBV5-1	.	TRBJ2-7	TGCGCCAGCAGCTTGGCGGGGGACAGCATCTACGAGCAGTACTTC	CASSLAGDSIYEQYF
.	TRBV9	TRBD2	TRBJ2-3	TGTGCCAGCAGCCCCAGTACTAGCGGGGGACATGGGGACACAGATACGCAGTATTTT	CASSPSTSGGHGDTDTQYF
.	TRBV6-5	.	TRBJ2-5	TGTGCCAGCAGTTACGGGGGTGGGAGGGAGACCCAGTACTTC	CASSYGGGRETQYF
.	TRBV28	.	TRBJ2-7	TGTGCCAGCAGTTTACTAGCAGATACCTACGAGCAGTACTTC	CASSLLADTYEQYF
.	TRBV25-1	TRBD1	TRBJ1-1	TGTGCCAGCAGTGAATCGGTGGGACAGGGGTATACTGAAGCTTTCTTT	CASSESVGQGYTEAFF